A selection of T cell receptor beta chains follows, all from one sample in a study of T cells in Graves' hyperthyroidism and ophthalmopathy. TCRdb processed the multiplex PCR reads anew with MiXCR; each CDR3 protein has one entry. The sample has 540,000 or so distinct CDR3 sequences, 15% to 17% seen once. The material sequenced was blood. These receptors were obtained from a woman aged 30 to 39 with Graves' hyperthyroidism. CDR3s include the opening cysteine and the closing phenylalanine or tryptophan. A D gene is named only where the DNA matches it firmly. Clone size is stated in some rows and not others, as once, few, many or a class when expanded.

CDR3	DNA	V	J	length	D	size
CASSLATAGGHTITPYEQYF	TGCGCCAGCAGCTTGGCGACTGCGGGAGGACACACAATTACTCCCTACGAGCAGTACTTC	TRBV5-1	TRBJ2-7	20	TRBD2	many
CASSLISRAGDEQFF	TGTGCCAGCAGTTTAATCTCTCGGGCAGGGGATGAGCAGTTCTTC	TRBV12-3/TRBV12-4	TRBJ2-1	15	-	few
CASSQLDFGLGNEQFF	TGTGCCAGCAGCCAATTGGACTTTGGTTTAGGCAATGAGCAGTTCTTC	TRBV14	TRBJ2-1	16	-	few
CSARDRDMGEQYF	TGCAGTGCTAGAGACAGGGATATGGGCGAGCAGTACTTC	TRBV20-1	TRBJ2-7	13	-	-
CSAIAYLYNEQFF	TGCAGTGCAATAGCATACCTATACAATGAGCAGTTCTTC	TRBV20-1	TRBJ2-1	13	-	-
CASSLGEGDTQYF	TGTGCCAGCAGCTTGGGGGAAGGGGATACGCAGTATTTT	TRBV7-2	TRBJ2-3	13	-	many
CASTRGFRDRVDYGYTF	TGTGCCAGCACCAGGGGCTTCCGGGACAGGGTGGACTATGGCTACACCTTC	TRBV6-1	TRBJ1-2	17	TRBD1	-
CAWRGTSGAGELFF	TGTGCCTGGAGGGGGACTAGCGGGGCCGGGGAGCTGTTTTTT	TRBV30	TRBJ2-2	14	TRBD2	-
CASSFSGESGEAFF	TGCGCCAGCAGCTTTTCCGGGGAGTCGGGCGAAGCTTTCTTT	TRBV5-1	TRBJ1-1	14	-	few
CAIMASGSTDTQYF	TGTGCCATCATGGCTAGCGGGAGCACAGATACGCAGTATTTT	TRBV10-3	TRBJ2-3	14	TRBD2	few
CASSHRSGTYEQYF	TGTGCCAGCAGCCACCGCAGCGGAACCTACGAGCAGTACTTC	TRBV7-9	TRBJ2-7	14	-	many
CASSLGGGVSYEQYF	TGTGCCAGCAGCCTAGGCGGGGGGGTCTCCTACGAGCAGTACTTC	TRBV12-3/TRBV12-4	TRBJ2-7	15	TRBD2	many
CASSLRPGGGNQPQHF	TGCGCCAGCAGCTTGAGGCCGGGGGGTGGCAATCAGCCCCAGCATTTT	TRBV5-1	TRBJ1-5	16	-	-
CASQYSRGVGEQYF	TGTGCCAGTCAGTATAGTCGGGGGGTGGGCGAGCAGTACTTC	TRBV6-1	TRBJ2-7	14	TRBD2	-
CASSFGITSGEIYNEQFF	TGTGCCAGCAGCTTCGGGATAACTAGCGGGGAGATCTACAATGAGCAGTTCTTC	TRBV5-8	TRBJ2-1	18	TRBD2	few
CATSRDTSSYEQYF	TGTGCCACCAGCAGAGATACATCTTCCTACGAGCAGTACTTC	TRBV15	TRBJ2-7	14	-	many
CASRLDQPETQYF	TGTGCCAGCAGGCTCGACCAACCAGAGACCCAGTACTTC	TRBV28	TRBJ2-5	13	-	many
CASSYSGRSSYEQYF	TGTGCCAGCAGTTACTCGGGGAGAAGCTCCTACGAGCAGTACTTC	TRBV6-6	TRBJ2-7	15	-	many
CASSYPGSGQTQYF	TGTGCCAGCAGTTATCCGGGATCGGGGCAGACCCAGTACTTC	TRBV6-5	TRBJ2-5	14	-	few
CSARDAGGFGQPQHF	TGCAGTGCTAGAGATGCCGGGGGCTTCGGTCAGCCCCAGCATTTT	TRBV20-1	TRBJ1-5	15	-	many
CSLIRRNTEAFF	TGCAGTCTGATTCGTCGGAACACTGAAGCTTTCTTT	TRBV20-1	TRBJ1-1	12	-	many
CASSERAGGPYNEQFF	TGTGCCAGCAGTGAAAGGGCGGGAGGGCCTTACAATGAGCAGTTCTTC	TRBV25-1	TRBJ2-1	16	TRBD2	few
CASSDMLAGGGEQFF	TGTGCCAGCAGTGATATGCTAGCGGGAGGGGGCGAGCAGTTCTTC	TRBV6-1	TRBJ2-1	15	TRBD2	many
CAISVTETPETQYF	TGTGCCATCAGTGTTACCGAAACCCCAGAGACCCAGTACTTC	TRBV10-3	TRBJ2-5	14	-	few
CASSRDTGYGYTF	TGTGCCAGCAGTCGAGACACAGGCTATGGCTACACCTTC	TRBV6-1	TRBJ1-2	13	-	many
CASSHLTGDDSPLHF	TGCGCCAGCAGCCACCTGACAGGGGATGATTCACCCCTCCACTTT	TRBV4-3	TRBJ1-6	15	TRBD1	-
CASSNGGDYGYTF	TGTGCCAGCTCCAACGGGGGCGACTATGGCTACACCTTC	TRBV6-2/TRBV6-3	TRBJ1-2	13	-	-
CASSLVQGSVSYNSPLHF	TGTGCCAGCAGCTTGGTACAGGGAAGCGTCTCCTATAATTCACCCCTCCACTTT	TRBV5-1	TRBJ1-6	18	-	-
CASSAGVSGNTIYF	TGTGCCAGCAGCGCCGGGGTCTCTGGAAACACCATATATTTT	TRBV9	TRBJ1-3	14	-	-
CASSQPRGAAQETQYF	TGCGCCAGCAGCCAACCCCGAGGGGCGGCCCAAGAGACCCAGTACTTC	TRBV4-1	TRBJ2-5	16	-	many
CASSRGPVEEQYF	TGTGCCAGCAGCCGGGGACCCGTGGAAGAGCAGTACTTC	TRBV11-2	TRBJ2-7	13	-	many
CASSWIPGQGFADTQYF	TGTGCCAGCAGCTGGATACCGGGACAGGGTTTTGCAGATACGCAGTATTTT	TRBV5-6	TRBJ2-3	17	TRBD1	-
CASSLGGVHTDTQYF	TGTGCCAGCAGTTTAGGCGGTGTTCACACAGATACGCAGTATTTT	TRBV27	TRBJ2-3	15	-	-
CASSTGTFPEQYF	TGTGCCAGTAGTACCGGGACTTTTCCCGAGCAGTACTTC	TRBV19	TRBJ2-7	13	-	-
CSATKSVYKGKTVSNQPQHF	TGCAGTGCTACAAAAAGCGTTTATAAGGGTAAGACAGTCAGCAATCAGCCCCAGCATTTT	TRBV20-1	TRBJ1-5	20	-	-
CAIRGTSGMGHNEQFF	TGTGCCATCAGGGGGACTAGCGGGATGGGTCACAATGAGCAGTTCTTC	TRBV10-3	TRBJ2-1	16	TRBD2	-
CASSFPTRDVGTQYF	TGTGCCAGCAGTTTTCCGACGCGGGACGTTGGTACGCAGTATTTT	TRBV28	TRBJ2-3	15	-	many
CASSSSGFSADTQYF	TGTGCCAGCAGCTCCAGCGGCTTCTCCGCAGATACGCAGTATTTT	TRBV11-2	TRBJ2-3	15	-	many
CASSGPGQGASPLHF	TGTGCCAGCAGTGGACCGGGACAGGGGGCTTCACCCCTCCACTTT	TRBV2	TRBJ1-6	15	TRBD1	-
CASSRWTSGNTGELFF	TGTGCCAGCAGCCGCTGGACTAGCGGGAACACCGGGGAGCTGTTTTTT	TRBV11-1	TRBJ2-2	16	TRBD2	many
CASRTSYEQFF	TGTGCCAGCAGGACTAGCTATGAGCAGTTCTTC	TRBV6-2/TRBV6-3	TRBJ2-1	11	TRBD2	many
CSASQGSGSSYNEQFF	TGCAGTGCCAGCCAAGGTAGCGGGAGCTCCTACAATGAGCAGTTCTTC	TRBV20-1	TRBJ2-1	16	TRBD2	many
CASRPGLPETQYF	TGTGCCAGCAGGCCGGGACTCCCAGAGACCCAGTACTTC	TRBV6-1	TRBJ2-5	13	-	-
CASSQDGTGSQETQYF	TGCGCCAGCAGTCAAGATGGGACAGGGAGTCAAGAGACCCAGTACTTC	TRBV4-1	TRBJ2-5	16	TRBD1	-
CSWGTSGRSTDTQYF	TGCAGTTGGGGGACTAGCGGGAGGAGCACAGATACGCAGTATTTT	TRBV20-1	TRBJ2-3	15	TRBD2	-
CASSLRSGAEINTEAFF	TGTGCCAGCAGCTTGCGATCAGGGGCCGAAATCAACACTGAAGCTTTCTTT	TRBV11-2	TRBJ1-1	17	-	many
CASSFQTREETQYF	TGCGCCAGCAGCTTCCAGACTAGAGAAGAGACCCAGTACTTC	TRBV5-1	TRBJ2-5	14	-	-
CASSLGAGGTYEQYF	TGTGCCAGCAGCTTAGGGGCGGGAGGGACCTACGAGCAGTACTTC	TRBV7-9	TRBJ2-7	15	TRBD2	many
CASSLDRGVDEQYF	TGTGCCAGTAGCCTGGACAGGGGGGTTGACGAGCAGTACTTC	TRBV19	TRBJ2-7	14	TRBD1	few
CASSGGFDGYTF	TGTGCCAGCAGTGGGGGTTTCGATGGCTACACCTTC	TRBV2	TRBJ1-2	12	-	many
CASSEILAREQYF	TGTGCCAGCAGTGAAATCCTAGCTCGCGAGCAGTACTTC	TRBV25-1	TRBJ2-7	13	-	few
CASSYLKGANTEAFF	TGTGCCAGCAGCTATTTGAAGGGGGCGAACACTGAAGCTTTCTTT	TRBV7-9	TRBJ1-1	15	TRBD1	-
CSAWVAEMNTEAFF	TGCAGTGCTTGGGTAGCGGAGATGAACACTGAAGCTTTCTTT	TRBV20-1	TRBJ1-1	14	-	many
CTSSPGTSGNYEQYF	TGTACCAGCAGCCCCGGGACTAGCGGGAACTACGAGCAGTACTTC	TRBV11-2	TRBJ2-7	15	TRBD2	-
CASSYSISGSDYGYTF	TGTGCCAGCAGTTACTCGATCTCAGGGTCGGACTATGGCTACACCTTC	TRBV6-2/TRBV6-3	TRBJ1-2	16	-	few
CASSPRSSPADTQYF	TGCGCCAGCAGCCCACGTTCTAGCCCCGCAGATACGCAGTATTTT	TRBV4-3	TRBJ2-3	15	-	-
CASSSYSNQPQHF	TGTGCCAGCAGCTCGTATAGCAATCAGCCCCAGCATTTT	TRBV11-2	TRBJ1-5	13	-	many
CASGETAGQRSPLHF	TGTGCCAGCGGCGAGACAGCAGGGCAGAGGTCACCCCTCCACTTT	TRBV9	TRBJ1-6	15	-	-
CASSLSGQENQPQHF	TGTGCCAGCAGTTTATCGGGACAGGAGAATCAGCCCCAGCATTTT	TRBV28	TRBJ1-5	15	TRBD1	many
CASSLGLAGFTGELFF	TGCGCCAGCAGCTTGGGACTAGCGGGGTTCACCGGGGAGCTGTTTTTT	TRBV5-1	TRBJ2-2	16	TRBD2	few